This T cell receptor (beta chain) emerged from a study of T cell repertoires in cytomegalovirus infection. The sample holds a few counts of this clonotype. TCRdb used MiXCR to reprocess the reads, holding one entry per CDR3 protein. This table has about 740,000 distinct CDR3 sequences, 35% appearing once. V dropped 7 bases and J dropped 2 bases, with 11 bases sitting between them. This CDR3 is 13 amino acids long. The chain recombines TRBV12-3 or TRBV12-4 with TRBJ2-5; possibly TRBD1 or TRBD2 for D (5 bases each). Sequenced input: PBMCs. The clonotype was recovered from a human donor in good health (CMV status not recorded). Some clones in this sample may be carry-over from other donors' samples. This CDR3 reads CASTSRGQETQYF. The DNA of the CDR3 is TGTGCCAGCACCTCGAGGGGACAAGAGACCCAGTACTTC.